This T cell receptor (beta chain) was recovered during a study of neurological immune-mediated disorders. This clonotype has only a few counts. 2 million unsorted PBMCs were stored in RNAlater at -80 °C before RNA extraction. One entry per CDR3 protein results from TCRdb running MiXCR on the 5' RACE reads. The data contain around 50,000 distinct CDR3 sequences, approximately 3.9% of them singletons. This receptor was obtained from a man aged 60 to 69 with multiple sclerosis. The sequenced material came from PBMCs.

The CDR3 coding sequence is TGTGCCAGCAGCGCAAGGACAGGCCCAAATCAGCCCCAGCATTTT. Its protein is CASSARTGPNQPQHF. V gene TRBV9 combines with J gene TRBJ1-5; 7 bases align to TRBD1. The J segment lost 4 bases and the V segment lost 3 bases, leaving 7 bases of the junction unmatched. The CDR3 has 15 residues. CDR1 SGDLS and CDR2 YYNGEE come from the germline V gene.